This T cell receptor beta chain was profiled in a study of response to subunit inactivated influenza vaccine. Study-level results: Researchers suggested that each seasonal influenza vaccination recruits few new T cells.

TCRdb reanalysed the RT-PCR reads using MiXCR and keeps one entry per CDR3 protein. Among hundreds of thousands of distinct CDR3 sequences listed, 7.6% were seen once. On this clonotype: What it binds is not known.

The V gene's germline CDR1 is SGHRS and CDR2 YFSETQ. The CDR3 runs 15 residues. V trimming: 0 bases; J trimming: 8 bases; junction bases outside the gene matches: 8. The rearrangement links TRBV5-1 to TRBJ2-1; TRBD1 aligns across 7 bases. This TCR was sampled from a man aged 50 to 69 who received an inactivated influenza vaccine. Sequenced here: PBMCs from blood, sampled less than 30 months after vaccination. The CDR3 DNA sequence: TGCGCCAGCAGCTTGGCGGCCAGGGGGTTAGATGAGCAGTTCTTC. Translated, it gives CASSLAARGLDEQFF. The variable domain in full, with the rest retrieved from reference TRBV5-1 and TRBJ2-1, is KAGVTQTPRYLIKTRGQQVTLSCSPISGHRSVSWYQQTPGQGLQFLFEYFSETQRNKGNFPGRFSGRQFSNSRSEMNVSTLELGDSALYLCASSLAARGLDEQFFGPGTRLTVL.